These T cell receptor beta chains were read from a single sample in a study of siplizumab effects on memory and regulatory T cells. Sequencing was performed with immunoSEQ multiplex PCR; in TCRdb, only in-frame clones are kept and a portion is missing. The sample has around 100,000 clones, about nine tenths seen once. The sequenced material came from CD4+ T cells sorted from blood. These receptors were collected from a human donor in good health. Each CDR3 is given with its conserved first and last residue. D genes are given only for firm matches. Rows give clone size only sometimes, using once, few, many, or a class for an expanded clone.

j_call d_call v_call clone_size cdr3_nt cdr3_aa
TRBJ1-2 TRBD1 TRBV6-6 . TGTGCCAGCAGTCCCGGGACAGCTAACTATGGCTACACCTTC CASSPGTANYGYTF
TRBJ1-5 . TRBV15 . TGTGCCACCAGCAGAGACCCCGGGGGAATCCAGCCCCAGCATTTT CATSRDPGGIQPQHF
TRBJ2-1 . TRBV4-2 . TGTGCCAGCAGCCAAGATAAGAGGGAGCAGTTCTTC CASSQDKREQFF
TRBJ1-1 . TRBV18 . TGTGCCAGCTCACCCCTCGGTGCAGGGAACACTGAAGCTTTCTTT CASSPLGAGNTEAFF
TRBJ1-2 . TRBV4-1 . TGCGCCAGCAGCCAAGGGACAGACTTCTATGGCTACACCTTC CASSQGTDFYGYTF
TRBJ1-5 . TRBV15 . TGTGCCACCAGCAAACACGGGCAAGGTCAGCCCCAGCATTTT CATSKHGQGQPQHF
TRBJ1-3 . TRBV27 . TGTGCCAGCAGTTTGGGGGGGAGCTCTGGAAACACCATATATTTT CASSLGGSSGNTIYF
TRBJ2-5 . TRBV9 . TGTGCCAGCAGCAGATCAGAACAAGAGACCCAGTACTTC CASSRSEQETQYF
TRBJ1-2 TRBD1 TRBV28 . TGTGCCAGCAAACCGGACAGGGGTAACTATGGCTACACCTTC CASKPDRGNYGYTF
TRBJ1-4 TRBD1 TRBV4-1 . TGCGCCAGCAGCTCGGGACAGCTTCTTGAAAAACTGTTTTTT CASSSGQLLEKLFF
TRBJ1-1 . TRBV6-6 . TGTGCCAGCAGTTACGGGCAGGGATTCGGGCAGACTGAAGCTTTCTTT CASSYGQGFGQTEAFF
TRBJ1-2 . TRBV5-1 once TGCGCCAGCAGCTTGGAAGGCAGGACGGATGGCTACACCTTC CASSLEGRTDGYTF
TRBJ2-1 TRBD2 TRBV5-4 . TGTGCCAGCAGCTTTCAGCGGGGGGCCCGCAATGAGCAGTTCTTC CASSFQRGARNEQFF
TRBJ1-4 . TRBV5-1 . TGCGCCAGCAGCTACGGGACACCAAAGGATGAAAAACTGTTTTTT CASSYGTPKDEKLFF
TRBJ1-1 TRBD1 TRBV7-2 . TGTGCCAGCAGCTTTCCGGGACAGGGGGCGCCTGAAGCTTTCTTT CASSFPGQGAPEAFF
TRBJ1-1 . TRBV28 once TGTGCCAGCAGTTGGCGGAACACTGAAGCTTTCTTT CASSWRNTEAFF
TRBJ2-2 . TRBV6-6 . TGTGCCAGCAGTTGGGGGGAGTGGGAGCTGTTTTTT CASSWGEWELFF
TRBJ2-5 . TRBV6-6 . TGTGCCAGCATGCGGGGAGAGACCCAGTACTTC CASMRGETQYF
TRBJ1-1 . TRBV6-5 . TGTGCCAGCACCCCACCCGGGTTCATGAACACTGAAGCTTTCTTT CASTPPGFMNTEAFF
TRBJ2-4 TRBD1 TRBV5-1 . TGCGCCAGCAGCTTGGCAGGGGGCGAAGAGAACATTCAGTACTTC CASSLAGGEENIQYF
TRBJ2-6 TRBD2 TRBV5-1 . TGCGCCAGCACTCCTGGCGGGGGGGCCGCTGGGGCCAACGTCCTGACTTTC CASTPGGGAAGANVLTF
TRBJ1-3 TRBD1 TRBV7-9 . TGTGCCAGCAGCCCTCGACAGGGAGTAGGAAACACCATATATTTT CASSPRQGVGNTIYF
TRBJ2-3 TRBD1 TRBV5-1 . TGCGCCAGCAGCTTATCAGGGGGAATTATCACAGATACGCAGTATTTT CASSLSGGIITDTQYF
TRBJ2-7 . TRBV5-1 . TGCGCCAGCAGCTTGTTAACGCACTACGAGCAGTACTTC CASSLLTHYEQYF
TRBJ2-7 TRBD1 TRBV6-5 . TGTGCCAGCAGTTTCGGGACAGGGTCCGGCGAGCAGTACTTC CASSFGTGSGEQYF
TRBJ2-7 . TRBV11-2 . TGTGCCAGCAGCTTATTGATTACGTACGAGCAGTACTTC CASSLLITYEQYF
TRBJ1-3 . TRBV6-6 . TGTGCCAGCGAAGGGCAGGTCTCTGGAAACACCATATATTTT CASEGQVSGNTIYF
TRBJ1-1 . TRBV2 . TGTGCCAGCACCGAAGGGGGGGCTGAAGCTTTCTTT CASTEGGAEAFF
TRBJ1-2 . TRBV6-5 few TGTGCCAGCAGTACCCACGGACAATCTAACTATGGCTACACCTTC CASSTHGQSNYGYTF
TRBJ2-3 TRBD2 TRBV9 . TGTGCCAGCAGCGCAACCTTTACTAGCGGGGGGGCCACAGATACGCAGTATTTT CASSATFTSGGATDTQYF
TRBJ2-5 TRBD2 TRBV5-4 . TGTGCCAGCAGCTTGGACGGGGGGTTTGAGACCCAGTACTTC CASSLDGGFETQYF
TRBJ1-6 . TRBV7-6 . TGTGCCAGCAGCCCCAACGCGGGGCAGGGCCCACCCCTCCACTTT CASSPNAGQGPPLHF
TRBJ2-7 TRBD1 TRBV2 once TGTGCCAGCATTCCTGAGACAGGGGGCGGCGAGCAGTACTTC CASIPETGGGEQYF
TRBJ2-3 TRBD2 TRBV19 . TGTGCCAGTAGGATCTTAGCGGGGGGGGAAGATACGCAGTATTTT CASRILAGGEDTQYF
TRBJ2-7 . TRBV28 . TGTGCCAGCAGTTTAGGGCGCTACGAGCAGTACTTC CASSLGRYEQYF
TRBJ1-1 . TRBV19 . TGTGCCAGTAGTATTGGATGGCAGGGAAATGAAGCTTTCTTT CASSIGWQGNEAFF
TRBJ1-5 TRBD1 TRBV5-1 once TGCGCCAGCAGCTTAGGGACAGAGGATCAGCCCCAGCATTTT CASSLGTEDQPQHF
TRBJ1-1 . TRBV2 few TGTGCCAACGTCCGGGACATAGAAGCTTTCTTT CANVRDIEAFF
TRBJ2-3 . TRBV11-3 . TGTGCCAGCAGCTTACCGCCGTTAGATACGCAGTATTTT CASSLPPLDTQYF
TRBJ1-4 . TRBV5-1 . TGCGCCAGCCGAGGACTGAGTAATGAAAAACTGTTTTTT CASRGLSNEKLFF
TRBJ2-2 . TRBV6-6 . TGTGCCAGCAGGTCCCCGGGTGCCGGGGAGCTGTTTTTT CASRSPGAGELFF
TRBJ1-1 . TRBV6-5 . TGTGCCAGCAGTCAACAGAACACTGAAGCTTTCTTT CASSQQNTEAFF
TRBJ1-2 TRBD1 TRBV4-1 . TGCGCCAGCAGCCAAGCGAGAGACAGGGTCTATGGCTACACCTTC CASSQARDRVYGYTF
TRBJ1-2 . TRBV27 . TGTGCAACACGGGCGAGGGAGTATGGCTACACCTTC CATRAREYGYTF
TRBJ2-3 . TRBV18 . TGTGCCAGCTCCCCGAACAGGGACGTCGGATCACCTACGCAGTATTTT CASSPNRDVGSPTQYF
TRBJ1-5 . TRBV6-1 . TGTGCCAGCAGTGAAGAACCTTCCAATCAGCCCCAGCATTTT CASSEEPSNQPQHF
TRBJ1-5 . TRBV4-2 . TGTGCCAGCAGCCAAGAGGCCAGGGCGTCTCAGCCCCAGCATTTT CASSQEARASQPQHF
TRBJ2-7 TRBD2 TRBV27 . TGTGCCAGCAGTTTAGGGGGGACTAACTACGAGCAGTACTTC CASSLGGTNYEQYF
TRBJ1-4 . TRBV6-5 . TGTGCCACCTCCAGGGATTTCGAAATCGAAAAACTGTTTTTT CATSRDFEIEKLFF
TRBJ2-2 . TRBV7-2 once TGTGCCAGCAGCTCCCGGCTGGCTTTTATCGGGGAGCTGTTTTTT CASSSRLAFIGELFF
TRBJ2-2 TRBD1 TRBV6-6 . TGTGCCACCCAGGGACAGTTGAACACCGGGGAGCTGTTTTTT CATQGQLNTGELFF
TRBJ1-1 . TRBV18 . TGTGCCAGCTCACCGGGACACCAGAACACTGAAGCTTTCTTT CASSPGHQNTEAFF
TRBJ2-3 TRBD2 TRBV5-1 . TGCGCCAGCAGCTTCCTAGCGGGGGGGAGCACAGATACGCAGTATTTT CASSFLAGGSTDTQYF
TRBJ2-7 TRBD1 TRBV5-8 . TGTGCCAGCCCTCCTTCAGGGGGTTGGCTTGCCGAGCAGTACTTC CASPPSGGWLAEQYF
TRBJ2-3 . TRBV18 . TGTGCCAGCTCACCTCTGGTCGCAGATACGCAGTATTTT CASSPLVADTQYF
TRBJ1-1 . TRBV19 . TGTGCCAGTAGGGGACTCATGAACACTGAAGCTTTCTTT CASRGLMNTEAFF
TRBJ2-5 . TRBV28 once TGTGCCAGCAGTTTTCCGGACGGGGGGCGGGAGACCCAGTACTTC CASSFPDGGRETQYF